A selection of T cell receptor beta chains follows, all from one sample in a study of response to subunit inactivated influenza vaccine. TCRdb itself ran the RT-PCR reads through MiXCR, one entry per CDR3 protein. The table has about 500,000 distinct CDR3 sequences, 16% seen once. The sequenced sample was CD4+ T cells sorted from PBMCs, obtained less than 30 months after vaccination. Receptors originate from a man between 50 and 75 years old who received an inactivated influenza vaccine. The CDR3 runs from the conserved cysteine through the conserved F or W. Fields, in order: clone size, D gene, V gene, J gene, CDR3 protein, CDR3 DNA. A D gene is named only where the DNA matches it firmly. Clone size appears in some rows only: once, few, many, or a class for an expanded clone.

clone size: few
D gene: -
V gene: TRBV2
J gene: TRBJ2-4
CDR3 protein: CASTSESVKNIQYF
CDR3 DNA: TGTGCCAGCACGTCCGAATCGGTCAAAAACATTCAGTACTTC

clone size: many
D gene: -
V gene: TRBV9
J gene: TRBJ2-1
CDR3 protein: CASSASPGNEQFF
CDR3 DNA: TGTGCCAGCAGCGCCAGTCCGGGAAATGAGCAGTTCTTC

clone size: -
D gene: -
V gene: TRBV7-2
J gene: TRBJ2-1
CDR3 protein: CASSLVGAREQFF
CDR3 DNA: TGTGCCAGCAGCTTAGTGGGGGCCAGGGAGCAGTTCTTC

clone size: -
D gene: -
V gene: TRBV12-3/TRBV12-4
J gene: TRBJ2-2
CDR3 protein: CASSFFIANTGELFF
CDR3 DNA: TGTGCCAGCAGTTTCTTCATCGCGAACACCGGGGAGCTGTTTTTT

clone size: few
D gene: TRBD2
V gene: TRBV27
J gene: TRBJ2-3
CDR3 protein: CASSRRTSGISTDTQYF
CDR3 DNA: TGTGCCAGCAGTCGACGCACTAGCGGGATTAGCACAGATACGCAGTATTTT

clone size: few
D gene: -
V gene: TRBV5-1
J gene: TRBJ2-5
CDR3 protein: CASSFNRDSGGETQYF
CDR3 DNA: TGCGCCAGCAGCTTCAACCGGGACTCTGGAGGAGAGACCCAGTACTTC

clone size: -
D gene: -
V gene: TRBV7-2
J gene: TRBJ1-4
CDR3 protein: CASSLGFGNLEKLFF
CDR3 DNA: TGTGCCAGCAGCTTAGGGTTCGGGAACCTTGAAAAACTGTTTTTT

clone size: -
D gene: -
V gene: TRBV20-1
J gene: TRBJ2-3
CDR3 protein: CSAREGSASTDTQYF
CDR3 DNA: TGCAGTGCTAGAGAAGGTAGCGCAAGCACAGATACGCAGTATTTT

clone size: -
D gene: -
V gene: TRBV7-9
J gene: TRBJ1-1
CDR3 protein: CASSEALTMAFF
CDR3 DNA: TGTGCCAGCTCGGAAGCCTTGACTATGGCTTTCTTT

clone size: few
D gene: -
V gene: TRBV10-3
J gene: TRBJ1-6
CDR3 protein: CAIGRDDSPLHF
CDR3 DNA: TGTGCCATCGGCAGGGATGATTCACCCCTCCACTTT

clone size: many
D gene: -
V gene: TRBV12-3/TRBV12-4
J gene: TRBJ1-4
CDR3 protein: CASSFSWGRESNEKLFF
CDR3 DNA: TGTGCCAGCAGTTTTTCGTGGGGGCGGGAGTCTAATGAAAAACTGTTTTTT

clone size: few
D gene: TRBD2
V gene: TRBV5-7
J gene: TRBJ2-1
CDR3 protein: CASSLGGAGGSYNEQFF
CDR3 DNA: TGTGCCAGCAGTTTGGGGGGTGCGGGAGGATCCTACAATGAGCAGTTCTTC

clone size: -
D gene: TRBD1
V gene: TRBV10-3
J gene: TRBJ2-7
CDR3 protein: CAISAAGQGNYEQYF
CDR3 DNA: TGTGCCATCAGTGCAGCGGGACAGGGTAACTACGAGCAGTACTTC

clone size: -
D gene: TRBD2
V gene: TRBV28
J gene: TRBJ2-7
CDR3 protein: CASRRSGVPYEQYF
CDR3 DNA: TGTGCCAGCAGAAGAAGCGGGGTACCCTACGAGCAGTACTTC

clone size: -
D gene: -
V gene: TRBV5-5
J gene: TRBJ2-1
CDR3 protein: CASSSTGQSYNEQFF
CDR3 DNA: TGTGCCAGCAGCTCAACGGGGCAATCCTACAATGAGCAGTTCTTC

clone size: -
D gene: TRBD1
V gene: TRBV10-3
J gene: TRBJ2-3
CDR3 protein: CATRQGGTDTQYF
CDR3 DNA: TGTGCCACCAGACAGGGGGGCACAGATACGCAGTATTTT

clone size: -
D gene: TRBD1
V gene: TRBV5-1
J gene: TRBJ2-3
CDR3 protein: CASRTGQTTDTQYF
CDR3 DNA: TGCGCCAGCAGGACGGGACAGACCACAGATACGCAGTATTTT

clone size: few
D gene: -
V gene: TRBV6-6
J gene: TRBJ1-1
CDR3 protein: CASQGVTEAFF
CDR3 DNA: TGTGCCAGTCAAGGGGTCACTGAAGCTTTCTTT

clone size: few
D gene: -
V gene: TRBV25-1
J gene: TRBJ2-2
CDR3 protein: CASSGGGNTGELFF
CDR3 DNA: TGTGCCAGCAGTGGTGGGGGGAACACCGGGGAGCTGTTTTTT

clone size: -
D gene: -
V gene: TRBV20-1
J gene: TRBJ1-1
CDR3 protein: CSASRTNTEAFF
CDR3 DNA: TGCAGTGCTAGTAGGACGAACACTGAAGCTTTCTTT

clone size: few
D gene: -
V gene: TRBV7-2
J gene: TRBJ2-3
CDR3 protein: CASSSTPPTDTQYF
CDR3 DNA: TGTGCCAGCAGCTCCACGCCCCCGACAGATACGCAGTATTTT

clone size: few
D gene: -
V gene: TRBV12-3/TRBV12-4
J gene: TRBJ2-2
CDR3 protein: CASSFDGLNTGELFF
CDR3 DNA: TGTGCCAGCAGTTTTGACGGTCTGAACACCGGGGAGCTGTTTTTT

clone size: -
D gene: -
V gene: TRBV7-9
J gene: TRBJ2-3
CDR3 protein: CASSFKGSDTQYF
CDR3 DNA: TGTGCCAGCAGCTTTAAGGGGTCAGATACGCAGTATTTT

clone size: few
D gene: -
V gene: TRBV24-1
J gene: TRBJ2-1
CDR3 protein: CATSDQGWNEQFF
CDR3 DNA: TGTGCCACCAGTGATCAGGGATGGAATGAGCAGTTCTTC

clone size: -
D gene: -
V gene: TRBV6-1
J gene: TRBJ2-3
CDR3 protein: CATRAGTSTDTQYF
CDR3 DNA: TGTGCCACCCGGGCGGGGACTAGCACAGATACGCAGTATTTT

clone size: -
D gene: TRBD2
V gene: TRBV7-2
J gene: TRBJ2-1
CDR3 protein: CASSRTSGRRRGNEQFF
CDR3 DNA: TGTGCCAGCAGCAGGACTAGCGGGAGACGTAGGGGTAATGAGCAGTTCTTC

clone size: -
D gene: -
V gene: TRBV6-5
J gene: TRBJ2-1
CDR3 protein: CASSYWNEQFF
CDR3 DNA: TGTGCCAGCAGTTACTGGAATGAGCAGTTCTTC

clone size: few
D gene: -
V gene: TRBV6-5
J gene: TRBJ2-7
CDR3 protein: CASSYSGRASYEQYF
CDR3 DNA: TGTGCCAGCAGTTACTCCGGCAGGGCATCCTACGAGCAGTACTTC

clone size: -
D gene: -
V gene: TRBV6-6
J gene: TRBJ2-7
CDR3 protein: CASSYVHEQYF
CDR3 DNA: TGTGCCAGCAGTTACGTGCACGAGCAGTACTTC